This is a list of T cell receptor beta chains from one sample in a study of sequential checkpoint blockade in melanoma. This table comes from immunoSEQ multiplex PCR, and its TCRdb copy is limited to in-frame clones, with some not included. The sample yields about 9,200 clones, 23% seen once. The sequencing used tumor tissue (inferred from file names), collected from a patient given nivolumab and ipilimumab in sequence. Source of these receptors: a human donor with melanoma. Both conserved end residues are part of each CDR3. The D gene is left open where the match is weak. Size tells how often a clone was seen (once, few, many) or the class of an expanded clone, and some rows leave it out.

clone size	V gene	D gene	J gene	CDR3 protein	CDR3 DNA
few	TRBV28	NA	TRBJ1-6	CASSFGRWGTPLHF	TGTGCCAGCAGTTTTGGTAGGTGGGGGACACCCCTCCACTTT
NA	TRBV18	TRBD1	TRBJ1-6	CASSPGTGEPYNSPLHF	TGTGCCAGCTCCCCCGGGACAGGGGAACCCTATAATTCACCCCTCCACTTT
NA	TRBV5-1	TRBD1	TRBJ2-5	CASSATGAEETQYF	TGCGCCAGCAGCGCGACAGGGGCCGAAGAGACCCAGTACTTC
medium-sized	TRBV6-8	NA	TRBJ1-1	CASRDTGTPNTEAFF	TGTGCCAGCAGGGACACCGGGACCCCCAACACTGAAGCTTTCTTT
medium-sized	TRBV6-8	NA	TRBJ1-5	CASSVSSERRQPQHF	TGTGCCAGCAGTGTATCCTCGGAGCGGCGTCAGCCCCAGCATTTT
many	TRBV11-3	NA	TRBJ1-1	CASSLVPDTNTEAFF	TGTGCCAGCAGCTTAGTTCCGGATACTAACACTGAAGCTTTCTTT
few	TRBV6-8	NA	TRBJ2-7	CASSDYSQGLRNEQYF	TGTGCCAGCAGTGATTACAGTCAGGGGTTGAGGAACGAGCAGTACTTC
NA	TRBV29-1	NA	TRBJ2-1	CSVVQGLREQFF	TGCAGCGTTGTTCAGGGATTAAGGGAGCAGTTCTTC
NA	TRBV19	NA	TRBJ1-1	CASSLQAVNTEAFF	TGTGCCAGTAGTTTACAGGCTGTGAACACTGAAGCTTTCTTT
many	TRBV23-1	NA	TRBJ2-1	CASSRDPDNEQFF	TGCGCCAGCAGCCGAGACCCAGACAATGAGCAGTTCTTC
NA	TRBV19	NA	TRBJ2-1	CASSIRWGAYNEQFF	TGTGCCAGTAGTATACGGTGGGGGGCCTACAATGAGCAGTTCTTC
NA	TRBV5-1	NA	TRBJ2-3	CASSLGEVTDTQYF	TGCGCCAGCAGCTTGGGGGAGGTCACAGATACGCAGTATTTT
NA	TRBV11-3	NA	TRBJ1-4	CASSAGVATNEKLFF	TGTGCCAGCAGCGCGGGAGTAGCAACTAATGAAAAACTGTTTTTT
few	TRBV30	NA	TRBJ2-1	CAWSPAGNEQFF	TGTGCCTGGAGCCCGGCTGGAAATGAGCAGTTCTTC
many	TRBV11-3	NA	TRBJ1-2	CASSLEGRDYGYTF	TGTGCCAGCAGCTTGGAGGGCAGGGACTATGGCTACACCTTC
few	TRBV7-7	NA	TRBJ1-4	CASSLVGAATNEKLFF	TGTGCCAGCAGCTTAGTGGGAGCCGCAACTAATGAAAAACTGTTTTTT
NA	TRBV29-1	TRBD1	TRBJ2-7	CSVGQGAPEQYF	TGCAGCGTTGGACAGGGGGCACCCGAGCAGTACTTC
once	TRBV18	TRBD1	TRBJ1-1	CASSPRQGSTEAFF	TGTGCCAGCTCACCAAGACAGGGCTCCACTGAAGCTTTCTTT
many	TRBV11-3	NA	TRBJ1-1	CASSLVGRGSYTEAFF	TGTGCCAGCAGCTTAGTAGGCAGAGGAAGCTACACTGAAGCTTTCTTT
NA	TRBV29-1	NA	TRBJ2-3	CSVEERTSTDTQYF	TGCAGCGTTGAGGAGCGGACTAGCACAGATACGCAGTATTTT
few	TRBV11-3	NA	TRBJ1-4	CASSGTAVGEKLFF	TGTGCCAGCAGTGGGACGGCGGTTGGGGAAAAACTGTTTTTT
NA	TRBV6-8	NA	TRBJ2-2	CASSYSRALAGTNTGELFF	TGTGCCAGCAGTTACTCGAGGGCTCTGGCAGGGACGAACACCGGGGAGCTGTTTTTT
few	TRBV6-8	TRBD1	TRBJ1-5	CASRQGGQPQHF	TGTGCCAGCAGACAGGGGGGGCAGCCCCAGCATTTT
few	TRBV15	NA	TRBJ2-1	CATSSSNGARPYNEQFF	TGTGCCACCAGCAGTTCGAACGGGGCACGTCCCTACAATGAGCAGTTCTTC
NA	TRBV5-1	TRBD1	TRBJ2-7	CASNPRQGADYEQYF	TGCGCCAGCAACCCAAGACAGGGGGCCGACTACGAGCAGTACTTC
few	TRBV6-8	NA	TRBJ1-3	CASTILRPGAGNTIYF	TGTGCCAGCACGATCCTGCGTCCAGGGGCTGGAAACACCATATATTTT
NA	TRBV10-2	NA	TRBJ2-3	CASTPGSGSTDTQYF	TGCGCCAGCACTCCCGGGAGCGGGAGCACAGATACGCAGTATTTT
NA	TRBV11-3	TRBD1	TRBJ2-1	CASSWGLRDRENNEQFF	TGTGCCAGCAGCTGGGGCTTGCGAGACAGGGAAAACAATGAGCAGTTCTTC
many	TRBV11-3	NA	TRBJ1-1	CASSWGGPGMEAFF	TGTGCCAGCAGCTGGGGGGGACCCGGGATGGAAGCTTTCTTT
few	TRBV6-8	NA	TRBJ1-1	CASSKDRTNTEAFF	TGTGCCAGCAGTAAAGACAGAACGAACACTGAAGCTTTCTTT
NA	TRBV4-1	NA	TRBJ1-1	CASSLQDTEAFF	TGCGCCAGCAGCTTGCAGGACACTGAAGCTTTCTTT
medium-sized	TRBV11-3	TRBD1	TRBJ2-1	CASSTNAGTGAVNEQFF	TGTGCCAGCAGCACCAACGCCGGGACAGGGGCTGTCAATGAGCAGTTCTTC
many	TRBV23-1	NA	TRBJ2-7	CASSPKGSSYEQCF	TGCGCCAGCAGCCCCAAAGGGAGTTCCTACGAGCAGTGCTTC
NA	TRBV6-8	NA	TRBJ1-6	CASSLRSYNSPLHF	TGTGCCAGCAGTCTTCGATCCTATAATTCACCCCTCCACTTT
NA	TRBV19	NA	TRBJ2-3	CASRKADTSTDTQYF	TGTGCCAGTAGGAAAGCGGACACTAGCACAGATACGCAGTATTTT
NA	TRBV6-8	NA	TRBJ2-5	CASSIYRYQETQYF	TGTGCCAGCAGTATCTACAGGTACCAAGAGACCCAGTACTTC
NA	TRBV19	TRBD2	TRBJ2-3	CASSIALAGGASTDTQYF	TGTGCCAGTAGTATAGCCCTAGCGGGGGGCGCTAGCACAGATACGCAGTATTTT
NA	TRBV23-1	NA	TRBJ2-7	CASSQTATREQYF	TGCGCCAGCAGCCAAACAGCGACTAGGGAGCAGTACTTC
many	TRBV11-3	NA	TRBJ1-1	CASSFWVGETEAFF	TGTGCCAGCAGCTTTTGGGTAGGAGAGACTGAAGCTTTCTTT
few	TRBV6-8	NA	TRBJ1-2	CASSPDSNYGYTF	TGTGCCAGCAGCCCGGACAGTAACTATGGCTACACCTTC
NA	TRBV6-8	NA	TRBJ1-4	CASSYSSIWGENNEKLFF	TGTGCCAGCAGTTACTCGAGTATTTGGGGGGAGAATAATGAAAAACTGTTTTTT
NA	TRBV10-2	NA	TRBJ1-3	CASSGTSGAIYF	TGCGCCAGCAGTGGGACCTCTGGGGCCATATATTTT
NA	TRBV9	TRBD2	TRBJ2-5	CASSAPGTSGETQYF	TGTGCCAGCAGCGCACCCGGGACTAGCGGTGAGACCCAGTACTTC
NA	TRBV28	NA	TRBJ1-6	CASSSGLNSPLHF	TGTGCCAGCAGCTCGGGACTTAATTCACCCCTCCACTTT
many	TRBV9	NA	TRBJ1-6	CASSVVNSPNSPLHF	TGTGCCAGCAGCGTAGTTAACAGCCCAAATTCACCCCTCCACTTT
medium-sized	TRBV6-8	NA	TRBJ1-1	CASSYAGLPNTEAFF	TGTGCCAGCAGTTACGCCGGACTTCCGAACACTGAAGCTTTCTTT
NA	TRBV18	NA	TRBJ2-2	CASSLQVGGLTGELFF	TGTGCCAGCTCACTACAGGTTGGGGGCCTTACCGGGGAGCTGTTTTTT
few	TRBV7-4	NA	TRBJ1-3	CASSLGTGNTIYF	TGTGCCAGCAGCTTAGGGACAGGAAACACCATATATTTT
NA	TRBV23-1	NA	TRBJ2-2	CASSSGAANTGELFF	TGCGCCAGCAGCTCGGGGGCAGCCAACACCGGGGAGCTGTTTTTT
NA	TRBV19	NA	TRBJ2-3	CASSIGLLADTQYF	TGTGCCAGTAGTATCGGGTTACTTGCAGATACGCAGTATTTT
once	TRBV25-1	TRBD2	TRBJ2-3	CASSETSGGQYF	TGTGCCAGCAGTGAAACCAGCGGGGGACAATATTTT
medium-sized	TRBV6-8	TRBD2	TRBJ2-7	CAISKTSGGYEQYF	TGTGCCATCAGTAAAACTAGCGGGGGCTACGAGCAGTACTTC
NA	TRBV19	TRBD1	TRBJ1-5	CASSHTGGASNQPQHF	TGTGCCAGTAGTCATACAGGGGGCGCGAGCAATCAGCCCCAGCATTTT